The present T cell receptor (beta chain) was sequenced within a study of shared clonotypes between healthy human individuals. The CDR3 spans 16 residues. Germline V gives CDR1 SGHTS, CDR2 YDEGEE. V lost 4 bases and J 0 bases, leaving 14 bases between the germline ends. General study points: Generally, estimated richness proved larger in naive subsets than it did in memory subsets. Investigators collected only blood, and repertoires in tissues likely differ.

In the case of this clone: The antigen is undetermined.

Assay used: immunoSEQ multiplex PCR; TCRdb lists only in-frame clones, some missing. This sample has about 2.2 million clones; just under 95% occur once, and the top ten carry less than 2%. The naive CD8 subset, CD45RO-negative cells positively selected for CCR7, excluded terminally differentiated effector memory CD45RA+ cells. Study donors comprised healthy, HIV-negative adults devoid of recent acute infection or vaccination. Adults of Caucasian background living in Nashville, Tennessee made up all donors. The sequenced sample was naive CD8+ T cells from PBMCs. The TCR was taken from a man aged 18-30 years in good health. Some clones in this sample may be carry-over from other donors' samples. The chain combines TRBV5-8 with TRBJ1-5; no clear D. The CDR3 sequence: CASSAGRRYSNQPQHF. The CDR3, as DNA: TGTGCCAGCAGCGCCGGACGGAGATATAGCAATCAGCCCCAGCATTTT.